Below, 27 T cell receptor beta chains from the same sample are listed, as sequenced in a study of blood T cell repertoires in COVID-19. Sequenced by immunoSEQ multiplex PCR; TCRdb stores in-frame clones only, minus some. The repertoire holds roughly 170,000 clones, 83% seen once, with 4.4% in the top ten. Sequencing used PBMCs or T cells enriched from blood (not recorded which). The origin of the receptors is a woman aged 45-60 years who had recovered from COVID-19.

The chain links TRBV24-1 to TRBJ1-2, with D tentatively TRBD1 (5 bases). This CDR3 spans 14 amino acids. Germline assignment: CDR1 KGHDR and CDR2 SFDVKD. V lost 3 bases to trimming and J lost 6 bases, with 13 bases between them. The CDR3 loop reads CATSDPWRGDGYTF. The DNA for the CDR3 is TGTGCCACCAGTGATCCGTGGAGGGGCGATGGCTACACCTTC.

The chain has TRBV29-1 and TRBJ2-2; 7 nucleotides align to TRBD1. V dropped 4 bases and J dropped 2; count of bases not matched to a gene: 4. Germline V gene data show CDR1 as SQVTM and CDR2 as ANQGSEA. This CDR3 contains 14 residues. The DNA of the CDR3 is TGCAGCGTTGTGGGACAGCCCAACACCGGGGAGCTGTTTTTT. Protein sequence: CSVVGQPNTGELFF.

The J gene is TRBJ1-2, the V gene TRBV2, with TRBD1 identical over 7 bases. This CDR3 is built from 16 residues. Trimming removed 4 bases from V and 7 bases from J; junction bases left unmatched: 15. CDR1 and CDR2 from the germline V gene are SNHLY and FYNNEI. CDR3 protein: CASSVASGRGYGGYTF. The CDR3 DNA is TGTGCCAGCAGTGTTGCCTCTGGCAGGGGGTATGGTGGCTACACCTTC. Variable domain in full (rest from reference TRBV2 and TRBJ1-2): EPEVTQTPSHQVTQMGQEVILRCVPISNHLYFYWYRQILGQKVEFLVSFYNNEISEKSEIFDDQFSVERPDGSNFTLKIRSTKLEDSAMYFCASSVASGRGYGGYTFGSGTRLTVV.

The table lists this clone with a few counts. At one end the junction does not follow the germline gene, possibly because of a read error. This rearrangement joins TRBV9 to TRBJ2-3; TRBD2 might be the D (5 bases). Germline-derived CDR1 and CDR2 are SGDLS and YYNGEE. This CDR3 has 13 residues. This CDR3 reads CASSVVSETGLNF. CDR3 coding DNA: TGTGCCAGCAGCGTAGTATCGGAAACGGGGTTGAATTTT.

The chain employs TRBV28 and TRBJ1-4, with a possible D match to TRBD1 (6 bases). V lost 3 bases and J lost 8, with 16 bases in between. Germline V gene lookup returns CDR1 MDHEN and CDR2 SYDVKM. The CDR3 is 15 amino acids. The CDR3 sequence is CASSLDSGGREKLFF. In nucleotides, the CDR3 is TGTGCCAGCAGTTTGGACAGCGGGGGCCGCGAAAAACTGTTTTTT.

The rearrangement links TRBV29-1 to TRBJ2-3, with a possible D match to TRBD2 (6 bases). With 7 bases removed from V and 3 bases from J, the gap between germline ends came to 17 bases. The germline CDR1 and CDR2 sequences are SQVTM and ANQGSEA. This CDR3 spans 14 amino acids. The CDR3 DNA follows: TGCAGCGGACTTAGCGGTCGGAGGACAGATACGCAGTATTTT. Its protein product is CSGLSGRRTDTQYF.

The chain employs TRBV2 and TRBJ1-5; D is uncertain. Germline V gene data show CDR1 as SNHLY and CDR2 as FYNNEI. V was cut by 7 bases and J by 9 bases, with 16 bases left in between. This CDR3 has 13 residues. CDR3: CASIGHPEGPQHF. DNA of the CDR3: TGTGCCAGCATAGGCCACCCGGAGGGGCCCCAGCATTTT.

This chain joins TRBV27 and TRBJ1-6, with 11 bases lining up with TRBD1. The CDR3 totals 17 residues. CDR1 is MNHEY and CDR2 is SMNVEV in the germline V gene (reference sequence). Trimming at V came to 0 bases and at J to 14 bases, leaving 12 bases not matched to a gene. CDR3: CASSLSPSGQGATTLHF. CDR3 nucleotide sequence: TGTGCCAGCAGTTTATCCCCTTCTGGACAGGGGGCTACAACCCTCCACTTT.

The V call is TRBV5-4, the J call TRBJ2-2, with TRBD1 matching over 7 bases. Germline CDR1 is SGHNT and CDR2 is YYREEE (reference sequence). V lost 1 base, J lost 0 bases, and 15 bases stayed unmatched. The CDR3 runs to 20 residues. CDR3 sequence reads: CASSLSWKRTGRPNTGELFF. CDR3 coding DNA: TGTGCCAGCAGCTTGAGCTGGAAACGGACAGGACGACCGAACACCGGGGAGCTGTTTTTT.

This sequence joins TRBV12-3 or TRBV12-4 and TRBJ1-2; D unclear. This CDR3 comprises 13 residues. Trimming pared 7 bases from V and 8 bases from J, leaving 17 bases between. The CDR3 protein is CASTYQAFGGYTF. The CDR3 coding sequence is TGTGCCAGCACCTACCAGGCCTTTGGAGGCTACACCTTC.

CDR3 coding DNA: TGTGCCAGCAGTGGGGGGGGATCTCTCCATGAATTCTTT. Translating it yields CASSGGGSLHEFF. The rearrangement uses TRBV2 and TRBJ1-1; tentative D call: TRBD1 (5 bases). Germline V gives CDR1 SNHLY, CDR2 FYNNEI. V gave up 4 bases and J gave up 14 bases, with 20 bases separating them. CDR3 length equals 13 residues.

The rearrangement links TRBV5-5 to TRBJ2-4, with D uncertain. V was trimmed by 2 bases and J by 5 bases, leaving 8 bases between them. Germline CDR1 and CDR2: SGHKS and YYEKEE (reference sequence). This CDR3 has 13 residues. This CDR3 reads CASSLEPQNIQYF. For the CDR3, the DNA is TGTGCCAGCAGCTTAGAGCCCCAAAACATTCAGTACTTC.

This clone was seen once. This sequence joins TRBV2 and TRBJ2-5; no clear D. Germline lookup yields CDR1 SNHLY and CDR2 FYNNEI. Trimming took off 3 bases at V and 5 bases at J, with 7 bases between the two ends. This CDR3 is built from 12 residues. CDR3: CASSDFGETQYF. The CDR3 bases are TGTGCCAGCAGTGATTTCGGGGAGACCCAGTACTTC.

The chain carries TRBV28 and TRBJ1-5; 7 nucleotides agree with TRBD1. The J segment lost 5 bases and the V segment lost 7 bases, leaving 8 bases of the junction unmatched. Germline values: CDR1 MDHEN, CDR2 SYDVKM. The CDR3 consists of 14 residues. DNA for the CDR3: TGTGCCAGCACCCAACAGGGGTGGGATCAGCCCCAGCATTTT. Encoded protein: CASTQQGWDQPQHF.

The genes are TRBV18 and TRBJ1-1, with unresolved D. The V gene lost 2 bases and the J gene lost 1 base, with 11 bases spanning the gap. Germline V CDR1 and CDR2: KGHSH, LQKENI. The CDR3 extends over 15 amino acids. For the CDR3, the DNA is TGTGCCAGCTCACCAAGTGGGCGGGGGAACACTGAAGCTTTCTTT. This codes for CASSPSGRGNTEAFF.

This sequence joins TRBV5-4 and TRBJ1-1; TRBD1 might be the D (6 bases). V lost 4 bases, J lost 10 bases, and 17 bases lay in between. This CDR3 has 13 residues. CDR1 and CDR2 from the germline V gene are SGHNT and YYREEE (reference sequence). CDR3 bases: TGTGCCAGCAGCCCCGACCAGGGGCGGAGAGCTTTCTTT. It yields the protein CASSPDQGRRAFF.

The CDR3 sequence: CASRATATYEQYV. CDR3 bases: TGTGCCAGCAGGGCGACAGCGACCTACGAGCAGTACGTC. J is TRBJ2-7 and V is TRBV6-5; D may be TRBD1 (5 bases). The V and J ends lost 6 bases and 2 bases respectively, with 11 bases between them. CDR1 MNHEY and CDR2 SVGAGI come from the germline V gene. The CDR3 is 13 amino acids.

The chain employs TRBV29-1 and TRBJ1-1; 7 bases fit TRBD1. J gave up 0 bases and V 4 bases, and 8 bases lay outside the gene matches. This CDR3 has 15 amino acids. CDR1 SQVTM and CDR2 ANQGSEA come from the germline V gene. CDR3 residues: CSVVGRGDMNTEAFF. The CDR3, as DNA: TGCAGCGTTGTGGGCAGGGGGGATATGAACACTGAAGCTTTCTTT.

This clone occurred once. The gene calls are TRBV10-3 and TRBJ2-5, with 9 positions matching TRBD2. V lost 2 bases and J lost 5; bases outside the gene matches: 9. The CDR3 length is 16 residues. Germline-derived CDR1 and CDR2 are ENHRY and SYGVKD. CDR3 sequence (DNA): TGTGCCATCAGTGAGACTAGCGGGCTCCAGGGGGAGACCCAGTACTTC. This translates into CAISETSGLQGETQYF.

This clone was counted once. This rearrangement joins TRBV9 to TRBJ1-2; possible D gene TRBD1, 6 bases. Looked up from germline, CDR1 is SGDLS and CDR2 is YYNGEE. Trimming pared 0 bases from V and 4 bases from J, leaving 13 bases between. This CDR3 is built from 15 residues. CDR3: CASSVDLGDIYGYTF. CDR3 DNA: TGTGCCAGCAGCGTAGATCTAGGGGACATCTATGGCTACACCTTC.

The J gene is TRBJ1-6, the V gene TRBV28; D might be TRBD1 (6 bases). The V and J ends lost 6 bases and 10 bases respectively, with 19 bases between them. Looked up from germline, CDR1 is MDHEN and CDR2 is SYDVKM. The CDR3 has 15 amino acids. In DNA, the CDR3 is TGTGCCAGCAGAGGTGTGCAGGGGAGGGGATCACCCCTCCACTTT. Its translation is CASRGVQGRGSPLHF.

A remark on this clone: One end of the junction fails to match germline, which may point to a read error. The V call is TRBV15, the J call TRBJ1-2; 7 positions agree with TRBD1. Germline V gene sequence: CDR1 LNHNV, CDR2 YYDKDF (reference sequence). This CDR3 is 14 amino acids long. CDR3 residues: CAISRDPGGYGYTF. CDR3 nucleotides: TGTGCCATCAGCAGAGATCCAGGGGGATATGGCTACACCTTC.

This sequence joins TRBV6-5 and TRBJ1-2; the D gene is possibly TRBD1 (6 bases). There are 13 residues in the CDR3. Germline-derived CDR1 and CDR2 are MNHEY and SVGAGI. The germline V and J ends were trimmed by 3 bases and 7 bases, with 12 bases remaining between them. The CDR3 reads CASSYPETGGYTF. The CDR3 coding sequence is TGTGCCAGCAGTTATCCGGAGACAGGTGGCTACACCTTC.

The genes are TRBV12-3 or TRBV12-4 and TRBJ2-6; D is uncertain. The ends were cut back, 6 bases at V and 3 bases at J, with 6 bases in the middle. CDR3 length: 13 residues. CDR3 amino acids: CASRTVGANVLTF. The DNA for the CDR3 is TGTGCCAGCAGGACTGTTGGGGCCAACGTCCTGACTTTC.

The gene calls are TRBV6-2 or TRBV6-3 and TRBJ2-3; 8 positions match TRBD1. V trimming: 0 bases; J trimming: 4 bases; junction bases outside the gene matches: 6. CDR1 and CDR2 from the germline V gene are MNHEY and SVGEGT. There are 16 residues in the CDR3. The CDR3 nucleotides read TGTGCCAGCAGTTACTCCTCGGACAGGGCTTCAGATACGCAGTATTTT. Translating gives CASSYSSDRASDTQYF.

The CDR3 DNA follows: TGTGCCAGCGCAGAGGGACTAGCGGGGGAAGTCTACTACAATGAGCAGTTCTTC. It translates to CASAEGLAGEVYYNEQFF. The rearrangement uses TRBV7-9 and TRBJ2-1; 14 bases agree with TRBD2. V gave up 8 bases and J gave up 3 bases; unmatched junction bases: 12. Looked up from germline, CDR1 is SEHNR and CDR2 is FQNEAQ (reference sequence). The CDR3 is made up of 18 amino acids.

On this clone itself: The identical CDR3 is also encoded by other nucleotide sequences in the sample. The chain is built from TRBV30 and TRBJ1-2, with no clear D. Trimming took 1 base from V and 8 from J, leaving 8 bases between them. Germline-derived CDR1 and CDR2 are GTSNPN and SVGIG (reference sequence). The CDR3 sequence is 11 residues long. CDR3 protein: CAWSAGYGYTF. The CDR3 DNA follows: TGTGCCTGGAGTGCCGGGTACGGCTACACCTTC.